This T cell receptor beta chain was profiled in a study of OX40 agonist ivuxolimab in advanced cancers. Worth noting for this clone: Its antigen is still unknown.

Sequencing was performed with immunoSEQ multiplex PCR; in TCRdb, only in-frame clones are kept and a portion is missing. The table has about 77,000 clones, around four fifths seen once. Study-level findings and limits: At 0.1 to 3.0 mg/kg and by week 6, CD4+ and CD8+ T cells in the blood had expanded clonally.

The sequence was collected from an adult with an advanced solid tumor such as melanoma, head and neck, liver or kidney cancer. Specimen: CD4+ or CD8+ T cells sorted from blood, collected in a trial of the OX40 agonist ivuxolimab.

CDR3 amino acids: CASSSWAGYSTDTQYF. CDR3 in DNA: TGTGCCAGCAGCTCCTGGGCGGGGTACAGCACAGATACGCAGTATTTT. The genes are TRBV13 and TRBJ2-3, with a weak D call TRBD2 (6 bases). The germline V gene encodes CDR1 PRHDT and CDR2 FYEKMQ (reference sequence). Trimming took 4 bases from V and 0 from J, leaving 14 bases between them. The CDR3 has 16 residues. Full variable domain (outside the CDR3, taken from reference TRBV13 and TRBJ2-3): AAGVIQSPRHLIKEKRETATLKCYPIPRHDTVYWYQQGPGQDPQFLISFYEKMQSDKGSIPDRFSAQQFSDYHSELNMSSLELGDSALYFCASSSWAGYSTDTQYFGPGTRLTVL.